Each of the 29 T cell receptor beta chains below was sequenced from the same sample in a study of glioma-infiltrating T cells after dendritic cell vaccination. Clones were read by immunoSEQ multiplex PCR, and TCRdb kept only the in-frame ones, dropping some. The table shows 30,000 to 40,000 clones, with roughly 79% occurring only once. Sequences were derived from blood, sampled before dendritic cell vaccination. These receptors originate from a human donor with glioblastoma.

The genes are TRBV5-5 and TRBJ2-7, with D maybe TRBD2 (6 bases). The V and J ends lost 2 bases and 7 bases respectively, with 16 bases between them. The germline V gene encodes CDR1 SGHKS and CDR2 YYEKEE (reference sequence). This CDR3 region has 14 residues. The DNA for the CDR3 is TGTGCCAGCAGCTTAATGGGGGGTGCCGGGGAGCAGTACTTC. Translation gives CASSLMGGAGEQYF.

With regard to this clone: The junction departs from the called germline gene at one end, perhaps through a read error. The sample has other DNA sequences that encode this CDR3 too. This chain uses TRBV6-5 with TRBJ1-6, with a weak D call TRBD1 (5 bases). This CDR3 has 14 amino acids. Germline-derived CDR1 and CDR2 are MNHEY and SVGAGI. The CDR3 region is CASRPTAYNSPLHF. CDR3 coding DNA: TGTGCCAGCAGGCCGACAGCGTATAATTCCCCCCTCCACTTT.

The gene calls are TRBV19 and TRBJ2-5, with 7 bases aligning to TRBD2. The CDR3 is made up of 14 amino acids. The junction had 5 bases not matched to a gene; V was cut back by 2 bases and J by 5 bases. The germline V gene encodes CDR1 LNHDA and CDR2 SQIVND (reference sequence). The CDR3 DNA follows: TGTGCCAGTAGTATATCCCTGCGGGAGGAGACCCAGTACTTC. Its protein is CASSISLREETQYF.

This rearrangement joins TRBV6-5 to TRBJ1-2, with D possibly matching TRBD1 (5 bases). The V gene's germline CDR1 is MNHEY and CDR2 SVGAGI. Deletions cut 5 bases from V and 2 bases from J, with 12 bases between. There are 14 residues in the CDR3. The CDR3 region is CASSPQQANYGYTF. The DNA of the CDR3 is TGTGCCAGCAGTCCACAACAGGCCAACTATGGCTACACCTTC.

In DNA, the CDR3 is TGTGCCAGCAGCTTAGGATCCGGGGGGTTGAACACTGAAGCTTTCTTT. This translates into CASSLGSGGLNTEAFF. This chain connects TRBV7-8 to TRBJ1-1, with a tentative D call TRBD1 (5 bases). This CDR3 has 16 amino acids. Germline CDR1 SGHVS, CDR2 FQNEAQ. Trimming pared 1 base from V and 0 bases from J, leaving 12 bases between.

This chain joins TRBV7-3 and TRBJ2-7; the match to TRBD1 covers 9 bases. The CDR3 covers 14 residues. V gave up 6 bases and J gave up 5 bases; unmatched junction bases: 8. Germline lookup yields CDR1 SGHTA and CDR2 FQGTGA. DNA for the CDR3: TGTGCCAGCAGTTCGGGGACAGGGTATGACGAGCAGTACTTC. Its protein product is CASSSGTGYDEQYF.

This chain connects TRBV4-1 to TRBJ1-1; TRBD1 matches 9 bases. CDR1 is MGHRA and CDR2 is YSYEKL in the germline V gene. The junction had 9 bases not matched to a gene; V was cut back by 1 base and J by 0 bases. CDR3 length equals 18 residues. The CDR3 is CASSQGYGTGTMNTEAFF. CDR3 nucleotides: TGCGCCAGCAGCCAAGGATACGGGACAGGGACAATGAACACTGAAGCTTTCTTT.

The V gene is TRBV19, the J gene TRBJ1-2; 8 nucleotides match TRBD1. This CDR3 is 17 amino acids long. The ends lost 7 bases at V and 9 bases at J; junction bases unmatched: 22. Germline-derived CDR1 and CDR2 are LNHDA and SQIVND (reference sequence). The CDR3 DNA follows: TGTGCCAGTAATGCTATCCGTCGGACAGGGTGGTCTGAGCGCTACACCTTC. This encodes CASNAIRRTGWSERYTF. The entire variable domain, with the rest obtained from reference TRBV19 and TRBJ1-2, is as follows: DGGITQSPKYLFRKEGQNVTLSCEQNLNHDAMYWYRQDPGQGLRLIYYSQIVNDFQKGDIAEGYSVSREKKESFPLTVTSAQKNPTAFYLCASNAIRRTGWSERYTFGSGTRLTVV.

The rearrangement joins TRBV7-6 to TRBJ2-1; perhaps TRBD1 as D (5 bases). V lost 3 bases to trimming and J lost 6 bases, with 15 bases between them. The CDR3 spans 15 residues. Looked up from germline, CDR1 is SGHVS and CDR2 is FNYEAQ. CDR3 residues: CASSFLKTAGNEQFF. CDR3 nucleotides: TGTGCCAGCAGCTTTCTTAAGACAGCCGGCAATGAGCAGTTCTTC.

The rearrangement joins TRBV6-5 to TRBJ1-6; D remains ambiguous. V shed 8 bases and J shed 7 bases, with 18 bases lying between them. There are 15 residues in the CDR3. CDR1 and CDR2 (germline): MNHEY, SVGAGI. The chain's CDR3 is CASGNLGRENSPLHF. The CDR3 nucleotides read TGTGCCAGCGGTAATCTGGGGAGGGAAAATTCACCCCTCCACTTT.

CDR3 nucleotide sequence: TGTGCCAGCAGCTTGCGGGCAGGTCAAGAGACCCAGTACTTC. It specifies CASSLRAGQETQYF. The rearrangement joins TRBV11-3 to TRBJ2-5; TRBD2 is a possible D gene (5 bases). Germline V gene sequence: CDR1 SGHNT, CDR2 YENEEA. With 3 bases removed from V and 2 bases from J, the gap between germline ends came to 10 bases. This CDR3 comprises 14 residues.

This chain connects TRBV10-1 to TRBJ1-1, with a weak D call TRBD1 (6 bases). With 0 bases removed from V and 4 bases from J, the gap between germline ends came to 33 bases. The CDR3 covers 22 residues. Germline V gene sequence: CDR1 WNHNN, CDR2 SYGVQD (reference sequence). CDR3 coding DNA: TGCGCCAGCAGTGAGTCAGTGGGGGAAAGGGGGGGTTTGGTAGTTGACGGCACTGAAGCTTTCTTT. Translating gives CASSESVGERGGLVVDGTEAFF.

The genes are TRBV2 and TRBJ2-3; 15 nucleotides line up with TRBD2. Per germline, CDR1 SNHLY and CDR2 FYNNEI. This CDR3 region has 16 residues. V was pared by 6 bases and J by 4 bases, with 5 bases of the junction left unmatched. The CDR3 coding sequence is TGTGCCAGCAGAGCAGGGACTAGCGGGGGGCCAGATACGCAGTATTTT. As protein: CASRAGTSGGPDTQYF.

DNA for the CDR3: TGCGCCAGCAGGCGAACAGGGTACCAAGAGACCCAGTACTTC. It translates to CASRRTGYQETQYF. V gene TRBV4-1 combines with J gene TRBJ2-5; D perhaps matches TRBD1 (6 bases). Germline assignment: CDR1 MGHRA and CDR2 YSYEKL. Between the trimmed V and J ends, which lost 6 bases and 0 bases, there was a span of 11 bases. The CDR3 sequence is 14 residues long.

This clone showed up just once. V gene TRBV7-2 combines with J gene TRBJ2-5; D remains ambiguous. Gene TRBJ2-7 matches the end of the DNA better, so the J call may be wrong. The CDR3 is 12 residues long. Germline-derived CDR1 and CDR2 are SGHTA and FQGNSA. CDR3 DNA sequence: TGTGCCAGCAGCATACGGGTTGGCGAGCAGTACTTC. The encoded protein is CASSIRVGEQYF.

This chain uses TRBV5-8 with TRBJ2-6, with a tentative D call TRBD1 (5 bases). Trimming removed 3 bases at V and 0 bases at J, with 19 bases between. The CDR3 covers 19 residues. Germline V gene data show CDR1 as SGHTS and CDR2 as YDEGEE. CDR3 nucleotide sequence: TGTGCCAGCAGCTCAGAATTAGGGGAAAAGAGCTCTGGGGCCAACGTCCTGACTTTC. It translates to CASSSELGEKSSGANVLTF.

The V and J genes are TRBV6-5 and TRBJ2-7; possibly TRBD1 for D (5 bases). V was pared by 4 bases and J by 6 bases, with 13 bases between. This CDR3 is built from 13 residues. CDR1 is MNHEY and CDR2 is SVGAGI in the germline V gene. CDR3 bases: TGTGCCAGCAGTTCCCAGGGTTTTCCCGAGCAGTACTTC. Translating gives CASSSQGFPEQYF.

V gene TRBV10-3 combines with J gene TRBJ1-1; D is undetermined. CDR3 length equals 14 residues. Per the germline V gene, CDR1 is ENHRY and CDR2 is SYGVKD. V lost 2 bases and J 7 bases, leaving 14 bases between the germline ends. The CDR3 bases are TGTGCCATCAGTGAGCCCGGGGAGCGCCTTGAAGCTTTCTTT. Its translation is CAISEPGERLEAFF.

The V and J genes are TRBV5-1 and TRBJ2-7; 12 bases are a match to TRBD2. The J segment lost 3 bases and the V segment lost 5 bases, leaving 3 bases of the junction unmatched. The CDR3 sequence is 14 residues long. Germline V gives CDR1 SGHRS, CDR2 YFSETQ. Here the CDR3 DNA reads TGCGCCAGCAGACTAGCGGGGGGATACTACGAGCAGTACTTC. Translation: CASRLAGGYYEQYF.

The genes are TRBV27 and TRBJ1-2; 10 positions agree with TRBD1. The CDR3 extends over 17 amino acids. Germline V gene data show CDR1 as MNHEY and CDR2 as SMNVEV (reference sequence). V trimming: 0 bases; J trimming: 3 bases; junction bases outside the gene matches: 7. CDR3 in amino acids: CASSLSYGQGVDYGYTF. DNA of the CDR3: TGTGCCAGCAGTTTATCGTACGGACAGGGGGTTGACTATGGCTACACCTTC.

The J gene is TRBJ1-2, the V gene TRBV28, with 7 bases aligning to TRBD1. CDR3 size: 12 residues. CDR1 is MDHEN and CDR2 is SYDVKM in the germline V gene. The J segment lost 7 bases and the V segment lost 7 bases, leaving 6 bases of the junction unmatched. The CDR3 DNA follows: TGTGCCAGCAAAACAGGGGATGCTGGCTACACCTTC. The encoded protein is CASKTGDAGYTF.

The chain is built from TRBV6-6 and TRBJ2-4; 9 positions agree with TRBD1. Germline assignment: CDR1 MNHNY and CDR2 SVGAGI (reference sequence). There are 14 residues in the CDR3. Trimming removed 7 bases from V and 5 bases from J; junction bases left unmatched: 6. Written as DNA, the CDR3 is TGTGCCAGCATACAGGGGGCGCAAGAAAACATTCAGTACTTC. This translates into CASIQGAQENIQYF.

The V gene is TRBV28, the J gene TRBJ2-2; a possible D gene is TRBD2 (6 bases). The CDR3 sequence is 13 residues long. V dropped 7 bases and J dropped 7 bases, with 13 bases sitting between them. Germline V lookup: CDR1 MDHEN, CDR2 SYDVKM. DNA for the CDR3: TGTGCCAGCACCCCCTGGGGGGTCGGGGAGCTGTTTTTT. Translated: CASTPWGVGELFF.

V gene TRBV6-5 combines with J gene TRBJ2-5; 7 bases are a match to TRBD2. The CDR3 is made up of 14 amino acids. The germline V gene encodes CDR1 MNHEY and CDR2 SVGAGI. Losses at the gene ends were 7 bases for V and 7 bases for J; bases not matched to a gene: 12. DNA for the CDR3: TGTGCCAGCACCACCCCGTGGGGGGGACGGACCCAGTACTTC. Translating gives CASTTPWGGRTQYF.

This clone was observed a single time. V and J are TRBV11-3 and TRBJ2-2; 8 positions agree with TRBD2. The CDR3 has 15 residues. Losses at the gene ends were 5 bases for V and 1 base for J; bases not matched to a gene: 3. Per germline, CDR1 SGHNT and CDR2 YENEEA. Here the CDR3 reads CASSPSGQNTGELFF. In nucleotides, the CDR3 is TGTGCCAGCAGCCCTAGCGGGCAGAACACCGGGGAGCTGTTTTTT.

The CDR3 here is CASTVDGGAFF. In DNA, the CDR3 is TGTGCCAGCACCGTCGACGGGGGAGCTTTCTTT. This rearrangement joins TRBV11-2 to TRBJ1-1; tentatively, D is TRBD1 (5 bases). The CDR3 is made up of 11 amino acids. V lost 7 bases and J 10 bases, leaving 13 bases between the germline ends. CDR1 and CDR2 from the germline V gene are SGHAT and FQNNGV.

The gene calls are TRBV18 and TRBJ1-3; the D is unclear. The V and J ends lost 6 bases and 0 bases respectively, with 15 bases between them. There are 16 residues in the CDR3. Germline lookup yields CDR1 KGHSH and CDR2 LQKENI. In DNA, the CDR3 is TGTGCCAGCTCTCAGAGCCCGGGAAGCTCTGGAAACACCATATATTTT. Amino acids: CASSQSPGSSGNTIYF.

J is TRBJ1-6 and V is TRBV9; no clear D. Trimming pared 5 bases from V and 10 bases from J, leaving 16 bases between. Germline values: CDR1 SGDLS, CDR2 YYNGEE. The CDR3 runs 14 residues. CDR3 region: CASSPRLQGSPLHF. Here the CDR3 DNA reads TGTGCCAGCAGTCCGAGACTGCAAGGCTCACCCCTCCACTTT.

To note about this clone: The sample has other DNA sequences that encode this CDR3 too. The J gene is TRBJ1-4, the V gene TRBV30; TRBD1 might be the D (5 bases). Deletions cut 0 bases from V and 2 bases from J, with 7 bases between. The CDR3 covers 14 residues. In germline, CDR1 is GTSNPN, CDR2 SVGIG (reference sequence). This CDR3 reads CAWSVPGTNEKLFF. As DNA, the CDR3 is TGTGCCTGGAGTGTACCAGGGACTAATGAAAAACTGTTTTTT.